This is a list of T cell receptor beta chains from one sample in a study of blood T cell repertoires in COVID-19. The repertoire was sequenced with immunoSEQ multiplex PCR; TCRdb's copy has only in-frame clones and lacks some. The table includes fewer than 700,000 clones, around 90% detected once. The sequencing sample was made of peripheral blood. The origin of the receptors is a woman aged 50 to 65 with COVID-19, enrolled during active disease. Each CDR3 is given without its conserved first and last residue.

CDR3	J	V
ASSKESHRPYNSPLH	TRBJ1-6	TRBV19
ASSQTSGVSTDTQY	TRBJ2-3	TRBV19
AWSVGLAGAYEQY	TRBJ2-7	TRBV30
ASSLDINTEAF	TRBJ1-1	TRBV12-3/TRBV12-4
ASSTDRAYEQY	TRBJ2-7	TRBV19
ASSQVGTSTDTQY	TRBJ2-3	TRBV4-2
ATRTRTAGTEAF	TRBJ1-1	TRBV10-3
AISESRQGAGTGELF	TRBJ2-2	TRBV10-3
ASSLEVGRGHTEAF	TRBJ1-1	TRBV5-1
ATSENRANTEAF	TRBJ1-1	TRBV24-1
ATRTRDRGRRSYEQY	TRBJ2-7	TRBV24-1
ASRQGVFSYEQY	TRBJ2-7	TRBV5-1
ASSPPPAAGSPLH	TRBJ1-6	TRBV18
ASSTVPTGELF	TRBJ2-2	TRBV5-1
ASSHGLAGGQSSYNEQF	TRBJ2-1	TRBV5-1
ASSYPGMGTEAF	TRBJ1-1	TRBV5-6
ASRSKVLDRGRNYGYT	TRBJ1-2	TRBV27
ASGIQVPSRVDNSPLH	TRBJ1-6	TRBV5-1
ASGPRDRDNEQF	TRBJ2-1	TRBV12-5
ASSKTVNTEAF	TRBJ1-1	TRBV19
ASSLAGSIYT	TRBJ1-2	TRBV13
ASSSVKGLVREGAF	TRBJ1-1	TRBV6-5
ASSLGVAGELF	TRBJ2-2	TRBV11-3
ASRHRAGGINEQF	TRBJ2-1	TRBV4-1
ASSEHGGARTDTQY	TRBJ2-3	TRBV9
ASSQVKALAKTDTQY	TRBJ2-3	TRBV4-1
ASSPTRGPYEQY	TRBJ2-7	TRBV2
ASSLGGGALDTQY	TRBJ2-3	TRBV6-5
ASSLPGTGKNTQY	TRBJ2-3	TRBV5-4
ASSFGGGRAQPQH	TRBJ1-5	TRBV5-6
ASHRGLSYEQY	TRBJ2-7	TRBV6-5
ASSASSGSDTQY	TRBJ2-3	TRBV10-1
ASSPWGQGQETQY	TRBJ2-5	TRBV7-9
SANTVNEQF	TRBJ2-1	TRBV20-1
ASSQDGLAGTGELF	TRBJ2-2	TRBV3-1/TRBV3-2
AYEAPLGTDTQY	TRBJ2-3	TRBV30
ASKTRDSRNEKLF	TRBJ1-4	TRBV5-6
ASARGAFPYEQY	TRBJ2-7	TRBV7-2
ASSPGRGYT	TRBJ1-2	TRBV3-1/TRBV3-2
ASAPGLWNVLT	TRBJ2-6	TRBV6-5
ASRLQGSEAF	TRBJ1-1	TRBV2
ASSEVAGVQETQY	TRBJ2-5	TRBV6-1
ASSLERAPGYEQY	TRBJ2-7	TRBV5-1
ASSLVGTGNTEAF	TRBJ1-1	TRBV5-1
ASSGDREDYGYT	TRBJ1-2	TRBV19
ATSDPDRAVNTGELF	TRBJ2-2	TRBV24-1
ASNRAGDEKLF	TRBJ1-4	TRBV25-1
ASSVAGHVTDTQY	TRBJ2-3	TRBV9
SARQGHEQY	TRBJ2-7	TRBV20-1
ASSMGTNSNQPQH	TRBJ1-5	TRBV19
ASSLRGHQPQH	TRBJ1-5	TRBV27
ASRGGYTEAF	TRBJ1-1	TRBV12-3/TRBV12-4
ASGRDRERYNEQF	TRBJ2-1	TRBV27
ASSIVGGNYGYT	TRBJ1-2	TRBV19
ASSFAGTGGAAADTQY	TRBJ2-3	TRBV5-1
ASSFPSGGYNEQF	TRBJ2-1	TRBV11-1